This is a list of T cell receptor beta chains from one sample in a study of cytomegalovirus exposure and HLA in healthy donors. The assay was immunoSEQ multiplex PCR, and TCRdb's table has in-frame clones only and misses some. The sample lists about 130,000 clones; less than 85% were seen once. Sequences were obtained from PBMCs. Source of these receptors: a man between 18 and 29 years old in good health and CMV-seropositive. The conserved cysteine and the conserved F or W are not part of the CDR3 here. D genes are given only for firm matches.

D gene: -; J gene: TRBJ1-3; V gene: TRBV9; CDR3 protein: ASSGGVSGNTIY
D gene: -; J gene: TRBJ2-7; V gene: TRBV9; CDR3 protein: ASSVDGTYEQY
D gene: TRBD1; J gene: TRBJ1-2; V gene: TRBV6-6; CDR3 protein: ASSRTGTNYGYT
D gene: -; J gene: TRBJ1-6; V gene: TRBV28; CDR3 protein: ASSPPTGSSYNSPLH
D gene: TRBD2; J gene: TRBJ2-1; V gene: TRBV7-9; CDR3 protein: ASNLAGGAFEQF
D gene: TRBD1; J gene: TRBJ1-2; V gene: TRBV30; CDR3 protein: AWRWGQVYT
D gene: -; J gene: TRBJ2-1; V gene: TRBV18; CDR3 protein: ASSPGPQGEQF
D gene: TRBD1; J gene: TRBJ2-7; V gene: TRBV5-4; CDR3 protein: ASSLGQGSFGEQY
D gene: -; J gene: TRBJ2-2; V gene: TRBV5-1; CDR3 protein: ASSLAGKSTGELF
D gene: -; J gene: TRBJ2-7; V gene: TRBV7-6; CDR3 protein: ASSPTGTSSYEQY
D gene: TRBD2; J gene: -; V gene: TRBV7-2; CDR3 protein: ASSGTRSYEQY
D gene: TRBD2; J gene: TRBJ2-3; V gene: TRBV7-2; CDR3 protein: ASSLGAGGIDTQY
D gene: -; J gene: TRBJ1-2; V gene: TRBV29-1; CDR3 protein: SVGKVSGYGYT
D gene: -; J gene: TRBJ2-7; V gene: TRBV18; CDR3 protein: ASSPLHGYEQY
D gene: -; J gene: TRBJ2-1; V gene: TRBV19; CDR3 protein: ASSPGGMRLAGRWYEQF
D gene: -; J gene: TRBJ2-2; V gene: TRBV27; CDR3 protein: ASSLTRIATGELF
D gene: -; J gene: TRBJ1-3; V gene: TRBV6-5; CDR3 protein: ASSYSKAGNTIY
D gene: TRBD1; J gene: TRBJ2-1; V gene: TRBV28; CDR3 protein: ASSLTGGLSSYNEQF
D gene: -; J gene: TRBJ1-6; V gene: TRBV6-6; CDR3 protein: ASSQLSSYNSPLH
D gene: -; J gene: TRBJ1-1; V gene: TRBV19; CDR3 protein: ASSITSGYTEAF
D gene: TRBD2; J gene: TRBJ2-5; V gene: TRBV28; CDR3 protein: ASGGAGGPETQY
D gene: TRBD2; J gene: TRBJ2-3; V gene: TRBV7-9; CDR3 protein: ASSLGASGHTDTQY
D gene: TRBD1; J gene: TRBJ1-6; V gene: TRBV5-8; CDR3 protein: ASSFVGQGAYNSPLH
D gene: -; J gene: TRBJ1-2; V gene: TRBV4-1; CDR3 protein: ASSQDGRANYGYT
D gene: TRBD1; J gene: TRBJ2-2; V gene: TRBV5-1; CDR3 protein: ASFGQGRNTGELF
D gene: TRBD1; J gene: TRBJ2-3; V gene: TRBV19; CDR3 protein: ASSPGTGPGADTQY
D gene: -; J gene: TRBJ2-2; V gene: TRBV6-5; CDR3 protein: ASSVQENTGELF
D gene: TRBD2; J gene: TRBJ2-7; V gene: TRBV25-1; CDR3 protein: ASRHPGLYYEQY
D gene: -; J gene: TRBJ2-7; V gene: TRBV7-2; CDR3 protein: ASSRRAGNNEQY
D gene: -; J gene: TRBJ1-6; V gene: TRBV5-1; CDR3 protein: ASSLAGPPNSPLH
D gene: -; J gene: TRBJ1-4; V gene: TRBV6-1; CDR3 protein: ASSPINEKLF
D gene: -; J gene: TRBJ2-1; V gene: TRBV27; CDR3 protein: ASSPLRGTYNEQF
D gene: -; J gene: TRBJ1-3; V gene: TRBV4-3; CDR3 protein: ASSRGTRQPGNTIY
D gene: TRBD1; J gene: TRBJ2-2; V gene: TRBV29-1; CDR3 protein: SAAGPGQGAGELF
D gene: TRBD2; J gene: TRBJ2-3; V gene: TRBV28; CDR3 protein: ASSLPGLAGTDTQY
D gene: -; J gene: TRBJ2-2; V gene: TRBV7-7; CDR3 protein: ASSLGGTGELF
D gene: TRBD2; J gene: TRBJ2-7; V gene: TRBV4-3; CDR3 protein: ASSQGTSGSSYEQY
D gene: -; J gene: TRBJ2-7; V gene: TRBV28; CDR3 protein: ASSSLRFPYEQY
D gene: TRBD1; J gene: TRBJ1-5; V gene: TRBV5-1; CDR3 protein: ASSSGTDNQPQH
D gene: -; J gene: TRBJ2-1; V gene: TRBV7-9; CDR3 protein: ASSPVGAHEQF
D gene: -; J gene: TRBJ1-1; V gene: TRBV7-8; CDR3 protein: ASSDRMNTEAF
D gene: -; J gene: TRBJ2-7; V gene: TRBV7-2; CDR3 protein: ASSLAGEKSYEQY
D gene: -; J gene: TRBJ2-3; V gene: TRBV28; CDR3 protein: ASSLTHGTDTQY
D gene: -; J gene: TRBJ1-2; V gene: TRBV7-2; CDR3 protein: ASSFNRVGYT
D gene: -; J gene: TRBJ1-1; V gene: TRBV29-1; CDR3 protein: SSWRANTEAF
D gene: -; J gene: TRBJ2-1; V gene: TRBV9; CDR3 protein: ASSVVDHAGEQF
D gene: TRBD1; J gene: TRBJ2-3; V gene: TRBV12-5; CDR3 protein: ASGKGQGFLTDTQY
D gene: -; J gene: TRBJ1-3; V gene: TRBV5-1; CDR3 protein: ASSLAAASGNTIY
D gene: -; J gene: TRBJ1-5; V gene: TRBV19; CDR3 protein: ASSIDRQAAGQPQH
D gene: -; J gene: TRBJ2-3; V gene: TRBV7-7; CDR3 protein: ASRPRGDTQY
D gene: -; J gene: TRBJ1-5; V gene: TRBV29-1; CDR3 protein: SVLAPRDKDQPQH
D gene: TRBD1; J gene: TRBJ2-1; V gene: TRBV28; CDR3 protein: ASRRTGVVEQF
D gene: TRBD1; J gene: TRBJ2-3; V gene: TRBV2; CDR3 protein: ASRWDRDVDTQY
D gene: -; J gene: TRBJ1-1; V gene: TRBV29-1; CDR3 protein: SVLNRGLSTEAF
D gene: TRBD1; J gene: TRBJ1-1; V gene: TRBV4-1; CDR3 protein: ASSQNTGTGRTEAF
D gene: TRBD1; J gene: TRBJ1-5; V gene: TRBV28; CDR3 protein: ASRVTGTNQPQH
D gene: -; J gene: TRBJ2-2; V gene: TRBV23-1; CDR3 protein: ASTPTGELF